The 12 T cell receptor beta chains below all came from one sample that was sequenced in a study of T-cell reconstitution after alpha-beta-depleted transplantation in children. A library of TCRbeta sequences, prepared with unique molecular identifiers, was generated. In TCRdb, the PCR reads were re-called with MiXCR into one record per CDR3 protein. The sample includes a few hundred thousand distinct CDR3 sequences, about an eighth of them seen just once. Source: PBMCs, taken from the stem cell graft. The receptors shown here come from a human donor who donated a stem cell graft to a child with Fanconi anemia.

In this sample, this clonotype turned up a few times. The genes are TRBV11-2 and TRBJ1-2; D unresolved. V shed 5 bases and J shed 5 bases, with 15 bases lying between them. CDR1 and CDR2 from the germline V gene are SGHAT and FQNNGV. This CDR3 has 14 residues. As DNA, the CDR3 is TGTGCCAGCAGCCCCCGTTTGGTCCTTTATGGCTACACCTTC. This encodes CASSPRLVLYGYTF.

This clonotype has a count of ten or more. This sequence joins TRBV7-8 and TRBJ2-1; TRBD2 matches at 12 bases. Germline CDR1 is SGHVS and CDR2 is FQNEAQ. The CDR3 loop spans 16 amino acids. The trim removed 5 bases at V and 4 bases at J, leaving 6 bases unmatched. The CDR3 loop reads CASSTVLAGGYNEQFF. The CDR3 nucleotides read TGTGCCAGCAGCACCGTACTAGCGGGGGGATACAATGAGCAGTTCTTC. Supplemented by reference TRBV7-8 and TRBJ2-1, the full variable domain reads GAGVSQSPRYKVAKRGQDVALRCDPISGHVSLFWYQQALGQGPEFLTYFQNEAQLDKSGLPSDRFFAERPEGSVSTLKIQRTQQEDSAVYLCASSTVLAGGYNEQFFGPGTRLTVL.

This clonotype was found a few times. The CDR3: CSILTGQGKDEQFF. The CDR3 DNA reads as TGCAGTATCTTGACGGGGCAGGGTAAGGATGAGCAGTTCTTC. This rearrangement joins TRBV20-1 to TRBJ2-1; D could derive from TRBD1 or TRBD2 (5 bases each). CDR1 DFQATT and CDR2 SNEGSKA come from the germline V gene (reference sequence). The CDR3 consists of 14 residues. V gave up 8 bases and J gave up 8 bases, with 22 bases separating them.

At least ten counts were recorded for this clonotype. J is TRBJ2-1 and V is TRBV7-9, with TRBD2 matching 12 bases. The V segment lost 3 bases and the J segment 9 bases; nucleotides outside the gene matches: 3. The CDR3 length is 14 residues. The germline gives CDR1 SEHNR, CDR2 FQNEAQ (reference sequence). CDR3 DNA: TGTGCCAGCAGCTTGGGACTAGCGGGCGGTGAGCAGTTCTTC. As protein: CASSLGLAGGEQFF.

On this clonotype: One base away lies a much larger clone, so this may be a sequencing read error. The chain is built from TRBV5-1 and TRBJ2-5, with a weak D call TRBD2 (5 bases). CDR1 and CDR2 (germline): SGHRS, YFSETQ. This CDR3 is built from 13 residues. CDR3 sequence: CASTLRADETQYF. DNA for the CDR3: TGCGCCAGCACCTTGAGGGCAGACGAGACCCAGTACTTC. The variable domain in full, with the rest retrieved from reference TRBV5-1 and TRBJ2-5, is KAGVTQTPRYLIKTRGQQVTLSCSPISGHRSVSWYQQTPGQGLQFLFEYFSETQRNKGNFPGRFSGRQFSNSRSEMNVSTLELGDSALYLCASTLRADETQYFGPGTRLLVL.

Only a few counts were recorded for this clonotype. Here the CDR3 reads CASRVSLAASGNTIYF. In DNA, the CDR3 is TGTGCCAGCCGCGTCTCTTTAGCGGCCTCTGGAAACACCATATATTTT. The J gene is TRBJ1-3, the V gene TRBV6-5; D is unclear. CDR1 is MNHEY and CDR2 is SVGAGI in the germline V gene. The CDR3 spans 16 residues. V lost 8 bases and J 0 bases, leaving 17 bases between the germline ends.

The table lists this clonotype with many counts. The chain is built from TRBV24-1 and TRBJ2-1; D tentatively fits TRBD1 or TRBD2 (5 bases each). Germline loops: CDR1 KGHDR, CDR2 SFDVKD. V was shortened by 3 bases and J by 6 bases, with 14 bases between the two germline ends. The CDR3 covers 15 residues. CDR3 DNA sequence: TGTGCCACCAGTGATCCTAAGCCGGGGCTCAATGAGCAGTTCTTC. Translation gives CATSDPKPGLNEQFF.

This clonotype was counted a few times. The V call is TRBV30, the J call TRBJ2-1; 9 bases fit TRBD2. Looked up from germline, CDR1 is GTSNPN and CDR2 is SVGIG (reference sequence). This CDR3 contains 18 residues. J was trimmed by 7 bases and V by 4 bases; bases with no gene match: 20. The CDR3 protein is CAWNVRRGGQYPANEQFF. The CDR3 DNA sequence: TGTGCCTGGAATGTACGGCGGGGGGGCCAATACCCAGCTAATGAGCAGTTCTTC.

In its sample, this clonotype was seen many times. This chain connects TRBV6-1 to TRBJ1-1, with a weak D call TRBD1 (6 bases). Germline CDR1 is MNHNS and CDR2 is SASEGT. Trimming shortened V by 6 bases and J by 3 bases, and 11 bases separated the two germline ends. The CDR3 runs 13 residues. The CDR3 DNA reads TGTGCCAGCAGGGACAGTGAGGACACTGAAGCTTTCTTT. This translates into CASRDSEDTEAFF.

This clonotype was observed many times. The genes are TRBV18 and TRBJ1-1; D is ambiguous. CDR1 is KGHSH, CDR2 LQKENI, per germline. CDR3 length equals 13 residues. Trimming removed 3 bases from V and 4 bases from J, with 9 bases in between. The chain's CDR3 is CASSPDLGTEAFF. The CDR3 DNA reads TGTGCCAGCTCACCGGATCTAGGCACTGAAGCTTTCTTT. Together with reference TRBV18 and TRBJ1-1, the CDR3 gives the full variable domain: NAGVMQNPRHLVRRRGQEARLRCSPMKGHSHVYWYRQLPEEGLKFMVYLQKENIIDESGMPKERFSAEFPKEGPSILRIQQVVRGDSAAYFCASSPDLGTEAFFGQGTRLTVV.

Many counts were recorded for this clonotype. This chain connects TRBV2 to TRBJ2-3; unclear D gene. Germline V gene sequence: CDR1 SNHLY, CDR2 FYNNEI. V was trimmed by 1 base and J by 0 bases, leaving 8 bases between them. The CDR3 contains 15 residues. The DNA for the CDR3 is TGTGCCAGCAGTGAAGGGGCAGCTAGCACAGATACGCAGTATTTT. Translating it yields CASSEGAASTDTQYF.

In this sample, this clonotype turned up many times. The chain employs TRBV20-1 and TRBJ2-3, with D perhaps TRBD2 (5 bases). The CDR3 runs 13 residues. Trimming shortened V by 4 bases and J by 1 base, and 9 bases separated the two germline ends. Per the germline V gene, CDR1 is DFQATT and CDR2 is SNEGSKA (reference sequence). The CDR3 nucleotides read TGCAGTGCTACTAGCCGGGGCACAGATACGCAGTATTTT. Residues: CSATSRGTDTQYF.